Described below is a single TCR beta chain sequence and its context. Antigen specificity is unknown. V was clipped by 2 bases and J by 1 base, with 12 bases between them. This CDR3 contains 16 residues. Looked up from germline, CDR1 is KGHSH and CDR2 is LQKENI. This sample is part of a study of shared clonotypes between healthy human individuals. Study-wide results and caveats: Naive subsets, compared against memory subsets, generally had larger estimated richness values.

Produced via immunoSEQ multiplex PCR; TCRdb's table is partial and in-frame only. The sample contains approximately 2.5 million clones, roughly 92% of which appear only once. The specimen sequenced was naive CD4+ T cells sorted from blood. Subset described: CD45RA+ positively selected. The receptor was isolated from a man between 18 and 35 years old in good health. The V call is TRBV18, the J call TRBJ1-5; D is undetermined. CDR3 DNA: TGTGCCAGCTCACCATCGACGACGTCAAGCAATCAGCCCCAGCATTTT. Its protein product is CASSPSTTSSNQPQHF.